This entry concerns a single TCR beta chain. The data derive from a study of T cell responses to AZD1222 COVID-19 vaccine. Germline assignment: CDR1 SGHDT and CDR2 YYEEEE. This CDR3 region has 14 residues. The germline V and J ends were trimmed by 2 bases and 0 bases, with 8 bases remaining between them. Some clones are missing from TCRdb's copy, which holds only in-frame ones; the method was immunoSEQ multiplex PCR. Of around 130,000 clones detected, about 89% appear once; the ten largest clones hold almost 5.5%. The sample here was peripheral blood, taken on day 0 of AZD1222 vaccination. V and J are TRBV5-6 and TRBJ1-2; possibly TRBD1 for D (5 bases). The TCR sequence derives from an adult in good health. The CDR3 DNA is TGTGCCAGCAGCTTCGCAGGGCCTAACTATGGCTACACCTTC. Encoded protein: CASSFAGPNYGYTF. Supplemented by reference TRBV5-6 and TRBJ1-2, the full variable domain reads DAGVTQSPTHLIKTRGQQVTLRCSPKSGHDTVSWYQQALGQGPQFIFQYYEEEERQRGNFPDRFSGHQFPNYSSELNVNALLLGDSALYLCASSFAGPNYGYTFGSGTRLTVV.